This T cell receptor (beta chain) was recorded in a study of response to subunit inactivated influenza vaccine. Regarding the study as a whole: Authors suggested few new T cells are recruited by each seasonal influenza vaccination.

Germline trimming cut 3 bases from V and 7 bases from J; bases unmatched to any gene: 4. Germline CDR1 is SGHRS and CDR2 is YFSETQ. The CDR3 has 15 amino acids. TCRdb re-derived calls from the RT-PCR reads in MiXCR, one entry per CDR3 protein. The data contain roughly 570,000 distinct CDR3 sequences, roughly 13% of them singletons. As concerns this clonotype: The antigen remains undetermined.

The rearrangement uses TRBV5-1 and TRBJ2-1; 13 nucleotides line up with TRBD2. Sequences were derived from PBMCs from blood, sampled 45 days after vaccination. The sequence derives from a man aged 50 to 60 who received an inactivated influenza vaccine. The CDR3 region has the DNA TGCGCCAGCAGCTATACTAGCGGGAGGGCTAATGAGCAGTTCTTC. Amino acids: CASSYTSGRANEQFF.